Below, 2 T cell receptor beta chains from the same sample are listed, as sequenced in a study of early T cells in non-severe SARS-CoV-2 infection. TCRdb re-analysed the 5' RACE reads in MiXCR, keeping a single row per CDR3 protein. Seen here are tens of thousands of distinct CDR3 sequences, less than 8.5% observed once, and the top ten hold more than 10%. The specimen comprised whole blood, sampled at baseline. All receptors derive from an adult who was a healthcare worker with PCR-confirmed SARS-CoV-2 infection or an uninfected control (not recorded which).

This clonotype was detected many times. The V and J genes are TRBV24-1 and TRBJ1-2, with unresolved D. The germline CDR1 and CDR2 sequences are KGHDR and SFDVKD. V lost 6 bases to trimming and J lost 6 bases, with 10 bases between them. The CDR3 is made up of 12 amino acids. The CDR3 region is CATSSGPDGYTF. The DNA of the CDR3 is TGTGCCACCAGTTCGGGTCCCGATGGCTACACCTTC.

The sample holds many counts of this clonotype. Here the CDR3 DNA reads TGTGCCAGTAATCCGGGGGGTAATCAGCCCCAGCATTTT. Amino acids: CASNPGGNQPQHF. This chain uses TRBV19 with TRBJ1-5; D is possibly TRBD1 (5 bases). Trimming removed 7 bases from V and 4 bases from J, with 11 bases in between. CDR3 length: 13 residues. CDR1 LNHDA and CDR2 SQIVND come from the germline V gene (reference sequence).